The 6 T cell receptor beta chains listed next were all sequenced from one sample in a study of early T cells in non-severe SARS-CoV-2 infection. TCRdb recomputed calls from the 5' RACE reads with MiXCR, one row per CDR3 protein. Seen here are tens of thousands of distinct CDR3 sequences, 15% to 17% observed once, and the top ten hold less than 15%. The sequenced material came from whole blood. Receptors originate from an adult who was a healthcare worker with PCR-confirmed SARS-CoV-2 infection or an uninfected control (not recorded which).

The chain is built from TRBV30 and TRBJ1-5; D remains ambiguous. The CDR3 length is 12 residues. V was trimmed by 4 bases and J by 4 bases, leaving 8 bases between them. Germline V CDR1 and CDR2: GTSNPN, SVGIG (reference sequence). The CDR3 sequence is CAWKAGNQPQHF. The CDR3, as DNA: TGTGCCTGGAAGGCAGGAAATCAGCCCCAGCATTTT.

The J gene is TRBJ1-1, the V gene TRBV4-1; no clear D gene. Trimming pared 0 bases from V and 11 bases from J, leaving 13 bases between. The CDR3 runs 13 residues. Germline CDR1 MGHRA, CDR2 YSYEKL. Written as DNA, the CDR3 is TGCGCCAGCAGCCAAGATGAGAGGGCTTCGGCTTTCTTT. It encodes CASSQDERASAFF.

J is TRBJ1-4 and V is TRBV19; D call uncertain. V shed 3 bases and J shed 5 bases, with 10 bases lying between them. From germline, CDR1 is LNHDA and CDR2 SQIVND (reference sequence). The CDR3 covers 14 residues. CDR3 nucleotides: TGTGCCAGTAGTATTAGTGGACTGAATGAAAAACTGTTTTTT. Its protein is CASSISGLNEKLFF.

This clonotype was observed many times. The rearrangement uses TRBV5-1 and TRBJ2-1; 7 bases map to TRBD2. Trimming cost V 2 bases and J 6 bases; bases outside gene matches: 2. There are 13 residues in the CDR3. Germline CDR1 reads SGHRS; CDR2 reads YFSETQ. Here the CDR3 DNA reads TGCGCCAGCAGCTTAACGGGGGGCAATGAGCAGTTCTTC. It encodes CASSLTGGNEQFF.

This clonotype was seen a few times. The chain couples TRBV15 to TRBJ1-4, with unresolved D. Trimming removed 5 bases from V and 6 bases from J, with 7 bases in between. This CDR3 is 12 amino acids long. Germline assignment: CDR1 LNHNV and CDR2 YYDKDF (reference sequence). The CDR3 protein is CATSALYEKLFF. The CDR3, as DNA: TGTGCCACCAGCGCTTTGTATGAAAAACTGTTTTTT.

This clonotype was observed at least ten times. As DNA, the CDR3 is TGTGCCAGCAGTTTGGGACAGGGGAATAATTCACCCCTCCACTTT. This translates into CASSLGQGNNSPLHF. The chain carries TRBV12-3 or TRBV12-4 and TRBJ1-6, with 10 bases aligning to TRBD1. This CDR3 has 15 amino acids. The V and J ends lost 3 bases and 5 bases, in that order; junction bases with no gene match: 1.